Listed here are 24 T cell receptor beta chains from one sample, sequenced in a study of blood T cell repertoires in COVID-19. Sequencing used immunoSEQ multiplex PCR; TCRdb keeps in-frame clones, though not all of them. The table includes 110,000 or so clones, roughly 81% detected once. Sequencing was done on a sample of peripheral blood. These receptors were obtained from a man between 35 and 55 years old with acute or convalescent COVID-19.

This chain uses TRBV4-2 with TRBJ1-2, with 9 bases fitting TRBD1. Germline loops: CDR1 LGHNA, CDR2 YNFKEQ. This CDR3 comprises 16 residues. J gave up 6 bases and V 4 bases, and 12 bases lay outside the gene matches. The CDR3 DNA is TGTGCCAGCAGCCCACGACTCGACAGGGGGTCAAATGGCTACACCTTC. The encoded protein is CASSPRLDRGSNGYTF.

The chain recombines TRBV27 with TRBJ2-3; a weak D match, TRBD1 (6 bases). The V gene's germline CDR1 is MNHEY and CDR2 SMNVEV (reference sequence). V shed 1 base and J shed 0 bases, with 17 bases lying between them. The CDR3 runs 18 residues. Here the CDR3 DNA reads TGTGCCAGCAGTTTATTGGCCTTTGGGGACACGAGCACAGATACGCAGTATTTT. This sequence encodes CASSLLAFGDTSTDTQYF.

As DNA, the CDR3 is TGTGCCAGCAGTTACTCTCCCCCGGGGATGGCTTTCTTT. Amino acids: CASSYSPPGMAFF. V and J are TRBV6-2 or TRBV6-3 and TRBJ1-1; no definite D call. CDR3 length equals 13 residues. Per germline, CDR1 MNHEY and CDR2 SVGEGT. The V and J ends lost 0 bases and 11 bases respectively, with 13 bases between them.

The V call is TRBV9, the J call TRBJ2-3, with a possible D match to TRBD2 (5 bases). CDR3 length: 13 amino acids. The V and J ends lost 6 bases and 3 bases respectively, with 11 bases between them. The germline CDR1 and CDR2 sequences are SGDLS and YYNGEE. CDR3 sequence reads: CASTKIATDTQYF. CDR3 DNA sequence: TGTGCCAGCACAAAGATAGCGACAGATACGCAGTATTTT.

The CDR3, as DNA: TGTGCCAGCAGCTTAGCAGGGGTCCTGGTTGAGCAGTTCTTC. Protein: CASSLAGVLVEQFF. This chain uses TRBV11-3 with TRBJ2-1, with D possibly TRBD1 on 6 matching bases. Trimming took off 1 base at V and 9 bases at J, with 13 bases between the two ends. The CDR3 loop spans 14 amino acids. The germline gives CDR1 SGHNT, CDR2 YENEEA.

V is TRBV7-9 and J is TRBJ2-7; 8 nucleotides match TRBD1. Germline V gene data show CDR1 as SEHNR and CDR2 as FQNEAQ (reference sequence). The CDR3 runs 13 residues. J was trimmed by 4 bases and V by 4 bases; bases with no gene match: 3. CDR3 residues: CASSSRDRYEQYF. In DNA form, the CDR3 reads TGTGCCAGCAGCTCCCGGGACAGGTACGAGCAGTACTTC.

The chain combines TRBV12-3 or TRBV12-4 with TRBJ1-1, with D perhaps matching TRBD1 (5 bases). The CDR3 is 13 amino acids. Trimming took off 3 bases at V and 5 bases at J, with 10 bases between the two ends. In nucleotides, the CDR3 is TGTGCCAGCAGTTTTGTGGGGGGAACTGAAGCTTTCTTT. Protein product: CASSFVGGTEAFF.

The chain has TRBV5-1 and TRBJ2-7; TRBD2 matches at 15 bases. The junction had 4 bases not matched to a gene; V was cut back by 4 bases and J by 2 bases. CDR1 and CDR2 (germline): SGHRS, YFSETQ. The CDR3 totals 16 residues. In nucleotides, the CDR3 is TGCGCCAGCAGCCTAAGGACTAGCGGGGGGGCCTACGAGCAGTACTTC. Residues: CASSLRTSGGAYEQYF.

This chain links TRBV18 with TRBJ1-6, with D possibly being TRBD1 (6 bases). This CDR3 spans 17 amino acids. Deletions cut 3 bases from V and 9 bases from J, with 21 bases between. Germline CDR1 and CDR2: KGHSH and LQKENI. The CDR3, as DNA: TGTGCCAGCTCACCCCTGACGACCTTGGGGGCTGGTTCACCCCTCCACTTT. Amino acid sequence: CASSPLTTLGAGSPLHF.

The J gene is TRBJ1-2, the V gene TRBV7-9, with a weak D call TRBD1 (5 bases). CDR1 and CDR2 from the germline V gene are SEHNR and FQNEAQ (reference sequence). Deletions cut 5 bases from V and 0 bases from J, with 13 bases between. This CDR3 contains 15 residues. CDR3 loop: CASSPGGDPNYGYTF. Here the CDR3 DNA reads TGTGCCAGCAGCCCCGGGGGGGATCCTAACTATGGCTACACCTTC.

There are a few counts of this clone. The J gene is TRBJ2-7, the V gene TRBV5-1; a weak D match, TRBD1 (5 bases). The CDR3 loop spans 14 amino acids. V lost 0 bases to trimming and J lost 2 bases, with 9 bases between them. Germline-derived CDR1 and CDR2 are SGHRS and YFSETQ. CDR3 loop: CASSLAQGAYEQYF. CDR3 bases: TGCGCCAGCAGCTTGGCCCAGGGCGCCTACGAGCAGTACTTC.

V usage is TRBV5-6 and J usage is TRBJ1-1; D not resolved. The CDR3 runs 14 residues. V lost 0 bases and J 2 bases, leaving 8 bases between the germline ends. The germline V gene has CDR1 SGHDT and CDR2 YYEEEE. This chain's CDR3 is CASSLDPTNTEAFF. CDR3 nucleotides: TGTGCCAGCAGCTTGGATCCTACCAACACTGAAGCTTTCTTT.

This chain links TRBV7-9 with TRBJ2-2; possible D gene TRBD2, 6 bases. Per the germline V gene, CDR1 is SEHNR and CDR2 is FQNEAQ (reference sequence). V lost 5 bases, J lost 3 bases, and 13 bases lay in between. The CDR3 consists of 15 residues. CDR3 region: CASSQGRGYTGELFF. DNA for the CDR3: TGTGCCAGCAGCCAGGGCCGGGGGTACACCGGGGAGCTGTTTTTT. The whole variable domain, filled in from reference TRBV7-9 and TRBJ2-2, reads DTGVSQNPRHKITKRGQNVTFRCDPISEHNRLYWYRQTLGQGPEFLTYFQNEAQLEKSRLLSDRFSAERPKGSFSTLEIQRTEQGDSAMYLCASSQGRGYTGELFFGEGSRLTVL.

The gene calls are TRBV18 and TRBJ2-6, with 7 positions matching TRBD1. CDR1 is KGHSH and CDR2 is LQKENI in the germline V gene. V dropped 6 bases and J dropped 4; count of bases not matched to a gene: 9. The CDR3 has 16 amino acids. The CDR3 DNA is TGTGCCAGCTCGCCTTCACAGGGGTCCGGGGCCAACGTCCTGACTTTC. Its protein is CASSPSQGSGANVLTF.

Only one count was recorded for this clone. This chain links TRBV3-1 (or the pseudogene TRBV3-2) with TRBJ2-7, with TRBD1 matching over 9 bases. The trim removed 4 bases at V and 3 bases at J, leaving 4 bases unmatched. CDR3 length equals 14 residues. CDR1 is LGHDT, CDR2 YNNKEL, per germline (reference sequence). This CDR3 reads CASSPTDRGYEQYF. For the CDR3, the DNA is TGTGCCAGCAGCCCTACGGACAGGGGCTACGAGCAGTACTTC.

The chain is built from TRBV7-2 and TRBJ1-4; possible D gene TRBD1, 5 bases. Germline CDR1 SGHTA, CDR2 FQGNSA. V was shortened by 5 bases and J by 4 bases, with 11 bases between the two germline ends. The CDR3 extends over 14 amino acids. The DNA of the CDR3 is TGTGCCAGCAGCCCTAGACAGATTAATGAAAAACTGTTTTTT. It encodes CASSPRQINEKLFF.

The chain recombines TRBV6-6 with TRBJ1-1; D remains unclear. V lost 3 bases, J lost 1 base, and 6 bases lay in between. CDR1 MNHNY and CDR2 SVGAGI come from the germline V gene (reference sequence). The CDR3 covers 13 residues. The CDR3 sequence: CASSYGGNTEAFF. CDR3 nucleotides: TGTGCCAGCAGTTATGGAGGGAACACTGAAGCTTTCTTT.

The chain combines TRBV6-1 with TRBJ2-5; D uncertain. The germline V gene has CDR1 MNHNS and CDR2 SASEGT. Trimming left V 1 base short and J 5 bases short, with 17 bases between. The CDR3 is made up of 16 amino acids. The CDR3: CASSEGVAHLGETQYF. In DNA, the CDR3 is TGTGCCAGCAGTGAAGGAGTGGCTCACCTCGGGGAGACCCAGTACTTC.

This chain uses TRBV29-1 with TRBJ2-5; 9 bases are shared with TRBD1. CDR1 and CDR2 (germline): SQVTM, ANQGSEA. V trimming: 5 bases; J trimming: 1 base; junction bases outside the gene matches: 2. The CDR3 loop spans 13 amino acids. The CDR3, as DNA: TGCAGCGTTTCACAGGGGGCCCAAGAGACCCAGTACTTC. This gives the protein CSVSQGAQETQYF.

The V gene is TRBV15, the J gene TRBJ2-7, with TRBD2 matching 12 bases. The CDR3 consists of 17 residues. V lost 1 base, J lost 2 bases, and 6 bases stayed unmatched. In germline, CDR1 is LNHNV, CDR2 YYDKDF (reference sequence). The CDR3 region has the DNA TGTGCCACCAGCAGAGGTGTACTAGCGGGGGGTACCTACGAGCAGTACTTC. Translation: CATSRGVLAGGTYEQYF.

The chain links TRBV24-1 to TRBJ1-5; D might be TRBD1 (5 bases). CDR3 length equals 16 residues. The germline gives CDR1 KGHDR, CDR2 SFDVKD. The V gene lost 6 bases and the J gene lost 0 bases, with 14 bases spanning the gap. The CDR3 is CATSLGGGGSNQPQHF. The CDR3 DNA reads TGTGCCACCAGTCTAGGTGGGGGAGGTAGCAATCAGCCCCAGCATTTT.

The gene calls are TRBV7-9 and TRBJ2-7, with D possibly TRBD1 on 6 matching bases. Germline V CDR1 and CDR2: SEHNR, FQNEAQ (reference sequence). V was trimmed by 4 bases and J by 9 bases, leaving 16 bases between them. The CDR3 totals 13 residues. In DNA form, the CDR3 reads TGTGCCAGCAGCTCTCAACAGGGAGCAGTGCAGTACTTC. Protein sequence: CASSSQQGAVQYF.

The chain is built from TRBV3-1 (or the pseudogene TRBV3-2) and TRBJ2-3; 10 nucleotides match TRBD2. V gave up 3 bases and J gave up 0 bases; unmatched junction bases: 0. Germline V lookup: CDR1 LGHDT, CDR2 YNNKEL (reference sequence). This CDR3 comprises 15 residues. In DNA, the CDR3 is TGTGCCAGCAGCCAGGGACTAGCGAGCACAGATACGCAGTATTTT. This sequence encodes CASSQGLASTDTQYF.

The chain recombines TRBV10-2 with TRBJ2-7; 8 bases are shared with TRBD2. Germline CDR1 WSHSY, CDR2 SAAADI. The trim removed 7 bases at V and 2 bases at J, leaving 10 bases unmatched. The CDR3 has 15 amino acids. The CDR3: CASTHGGVPPYEQYF. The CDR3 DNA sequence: TGCGCCAGCACACACGGGGGGGTGCCCCCCTACGAGCAGTACTTC.